The next 19 T cell receptor beta chains were all read from a single sample in a study of long-term antiretroviral therapy in people with HIV (dated by TCRdb to between 2021 and 2022). Sequencing of the TRB variable region was done with the immunoSEQ hsTCRB v3.0 assay at survey level resolution. Here the immuneACCESS table is served through TCRdb, limited to in-frame sequences with V and J called. Missing clones are a known gap in these copies; in checked studies unresolved V genes cover under half, and the rest lacks a known reason. The sample includes 25,000 to 30,000 clones, with roughly 84% observed a single time. Clones ranked in the top ten supply 6.2% of the sample. The starting material was unsorted PBMCs, obtained 0.4 years after starting antiretroviral therapy. These receptors originate from a man aged 18 to 30 with HIV.

V gene TRBV5-8 combines with J gene TRBJ2-1; tentative D call: TRBD1 (6 bases). V was clipped by 4 bases and J by 5 bases, with 19 bases between them. CDR3 size: 16 residues. The germline CDR1 and CDR2 sequences are SGHTS and YDEGEE. CDR3 sequence (DNA): TGTGCCAGCAGCACGTCCGGGACAACGAAAAACAATGAGCAGTTCTTC. Translated, it gives CASSTSGTTKNNEQFF.

V is TRBV5-1 and J is TRBJ2-7, with 7 positions matching TRBD1. J was trimmed by 7 bases and V by 4 bases; bases with no gene match: 17. The CDR3 is 16 amino acids. Germline CDR1 SGHRS, CDR2 YFSETQ. The CDR3 loop is CASSPDDWTGFVEQYF. CDR3 nucleotide sequence: TGCGCCAGCAGCCCCGATGACTGGACAGGTTTTGTTGAGCAGTACTTC.

By frequency in the sample, this clone is medium-sized. The chain has TRBV4-1 and TRBJ1-5, with 8 nucleotides matching TRBD1. V lost 3 bases, J lost 1 base, and 8 bases stayed unmatched. Germline CDR1 and CDR2: MGHRA and YSYEKL. The CDR3 has 17 residues. The CDR3 here is CASSQKGTGGSNQPQHF. The CDR3 DNA follows: TGCGCCAGCAGCCAGAAGGGAACAGGGGGGAGCAATCAGCCCCAGCATTTT.

The genes are TRBV9 and TRBJ1-5; the D is unclear. V lost 0 bases, J lost 1 base, and 8 bases lay in between. There are 15 residues in the CDR3. Germline V gene data show CDR1 as SGDLS and CDR2 as YYNGEE. Here the CDR3 reads CASSVDPWSNQPQHF. The CDR3 bases are TGTGCCAGCAGCGTAGACCCTTGGAGCAATCAGCCCCAGCATTTT.

This rearrangement joins TRBV27 to TRBJ2-7, with D maybe TRBD1 (6 bases). The V end was cut by 3 bases, the J end by 4 bases, with 16 bases between. The length of the CDR3 is 15 residues. Germline loops: CDR1 MNHEY, CDR2 SMNVEV (reference sequence). In DNA form, the CDR3 reads TGTGCCAGCAGTTTTTCTGACAGGAGCCCGTACGAGCAGTACTTC. Translated: CASSFSDRSPYEQYF.

This sequence joins TRBV7-8 and TRBJ2-3; D possibly corresponds to TRBD2 (6 bases). Per the germline V gene, CDR1 is SGHVS and CDR2 is FQNEAQ. V was cut by 5 bases and J by 4 bases, with 13 bases left in between. This CDR3 spans 14 amino acids. The CDR3 DNA sequence: TGTGCCAGCAGCCGAGGCTCGGGGGCAGATACGCAGTATTTT. Translation: CASSRGSGADTQYF.

V usage is TRBV28 and J usage is TRBJ1-1; a possible D gene is TRBD1 (6 bases). The CDR3 length is 17 residues. Germline V gene data show CDR1 as MDHEN and CDR2 as SYDVKM. V dropped 4 bases and J dropped 3 bases, with 21 bases sitting between them. The CDR3 DNA reads as TGTGCCAGCAGTTCCTCCCATGGGGGGCCTAGGGACACTGAAGCTTTCTTT. Residues: CASSSSHGGPRDTEAFF.

The chain couples TRBV5-1 to TRBJ2-7; 12 nucleotides align to TRBD1. This CDR3 comprises 15 residues. The trim removed 6 bases at V and 4 bases at J, leaving 8 bases unmatched. Germline assignment: CDR1 SGHRS and CDR2 YFSETQ. This CDR3 is CASKPGTGGRYEQYF. The CDR3 DNA reads as TGCGCCAGCAAGCCGGGGACAGGGGGCCGGTACGAGCAGTACTTC. The full variable domain, with the rest looked up from reference TRBV5-1 and TRBJ2-7, is KAGVTQTPRYLIKTRGQQVTLSCSPISGHRSVSWYQQTPGQGLQFLFEYFSETQRNKGNFPGRFSGRQFSNSRSEMNVSTLELGDSALYLCASKPGTGGRYEQYFGPGTRLTVT.

This clone was detected only a few times. The chain employs TRBV7-9 and TRBJ1-4; TRBD1 matches 10 bases. The V gene end was trimmed by 5 bases and the J gene end by 7 bases; junction bases not matched to a gene: 10. Germline V lookup: CDR1 SEHNR, CDR2 FQNEAQ (reference sequence). This CDR3 comprises 16 residues. The CDR3 DNA reads as TGTGCCAGCAGCAACAGTAACGGACAGGGGGGTGAAAAACTGTTTTTT. This encodes CASSNSNGQGGEKLFF. The entire variable domain, with the rest obtained from reference TRBV7-9 and TRBJ1-4, is as follows: DTGVSQNPRHKITKRGQNVTFRCDPISEHNRLYWYRQTLGQGPEFLTYFQNEAQLEKSRLLSDRFSAERPKGSFSTLEIQRTEQGDSAMYLCASSNSNGQGGEKLFFGSGTQLSVL.

This chain joins TRBV9 and TRBJ2-7, with D perhaps matching TRBD1 (6 bases). In germline, CDR1 is SGDLS, CDR2 YYNGEE. Between the trimmed V and J ends, which lost 3 bases and 0 bases, there was a span of 13 bases. The CDR3 contains 15 residues. For the CDR3, the DNA is TGTGCCAGCAGCGGTTCGGGACAAACCTCCTACGAGCAGTACTTC. Translating gives CASSGSGQTSYEQYF.

This CDR3 reads CASSLGQGWNTEAFF. The CDR3 DNA is TGCGCCAGCAGCTTGGGGCAGGGGTGGAACACTGAAGCTTTCTTT. V is TRBV5-1 and J is TRBJ1-1; weak D call: TRBD1 (6 bases). Looked up from germline, CDR1 is SGHRS and CDR2 is YFSETQ. The CDR3 loop spans 15 amino acids. V was clipped by 0 bases and J by 1 base, with 10 bases between them. The variable domain in full, with the rest retrieved from reference TRBV5-1 and TRBJ1-1, is KAGVTQTPRYLIKTRGQQVTLSCSPISGHRSVSWYQQTPGQGLQFLFEYFSETQRNKGNFPGRFSGRQFSNSRSEMNVSTLELGDSALYLCASSLGQGWNTEAFFGQGTRLTVV.

The CDR3 bases are TGCGCCAGCAGCCAAGATCCCGGTTCCCTCGATGAGCAGTTCTTC. Protein sequence: CASSQDPGSLDEQFF. The chain recombines TRBV4-1 with TRBJ2-1; D unresolved. Germline lookup yields CDR1 MGHRA and CDR2 YSYEKL. V was shortened by 0 bases and J by 8 bases, with 14 bases between the two germline ends. The CDR3 extends over 15 amino acids.

The chain joins TRBV19 to TRBJ2-7; D not certain. The CDR3 is 15 amino acids. Trimming left V 5 bases short and J 3 bases short, with 17 bases between. The germline gives CDR1 LNHDA, CDR2 SQIVND (reference sequence). The CDR3 is CASSSIPNLDYEQYF. DNA for the CDR3: TGTGCCAGTAGTTCAATTCCGAACTTGGACTACGAGCAGTACTTC.

The chain links TRBV5-6 to TRBJ1-1, with no clear D. Germline CDR1 and CDR2: SGHDT and YYEEEE. Trimming took off 4 bases at V and 2 bases at J, with 6 bases between the two ends. The CDR3 runs to 12 residues. DNA for the CDR3: TGTGCCAGCAGCCCCGGCAACACTGAAGCTTTCTTT. It is translated as CASSPGNTEAFF.

The rearrangement uses TRBV29-1 and TRBJ2-7; TRBD1 agrees at 9 bases. The V segment lost 6 bases and the J segment 4 bases; nucleotides outside the gene matches: 13. In germline, CDR1 is SQVTM, CDR2 ANQGSEA. The CDR3 length is 15 residues. For the CDR3, the DNA is TGCAGCGTAATTATCCTGGGACAGGGACCTTACGAGCAGTACTTC. This sequence encodes CSVIILGQGPYEQYF.

The chain has TRBV12-5 and TRBJ1-2; D is uncertain. This CDR3 region has 12 residues. V dropped 5 bases and J dropped 5 bases, with 9 bases sitting between them. Germline CDR1 and CDR2: LGHNT and FRNRAP. CDR3 protein: CASGTYGYGYTF. CDR3 bases: TGTGCTAGTGGTACTTACGGTTATGGCTACACCTTC.

This clone was counted between two and nine times. The chain joins TRBV19 to TRBJ2-7, with 11 bases identical to TRBD1. The V segment lost 6 bases and the J segment 4 bases; nucleotides outside the gene matches: 8. Per germline, CDR1 LNHDA and CDR2 SQIVND (reference sequence). The CDR3 sequence is 15 residues long. This CDR3 reads CASSPGTGGSYEQYF. The CDR3 coding sequence is TGTGCCAGTAGCCCAGGGACAGGGGGTTCGTACGAGCAGTACTTC. Full variable domain (rest looked up from reference TRBV19 and TRBJ2-7): DGGITQSPKYLFRKEGQNVTLSCEQNLNHDAMYWYRQDPGQGLRLIYYSQIVNDFQKGDIAEGYSVSREKKESFPLTVTSAQKNPTAFYLCASSPGTGGSYEQYFGPGTRLTVT.

The rearrangement joins TRBV5-6 to TRBJ2-7, with unresolved D. The CDR3 sequence is 17 residues long. The V gene's germline CDR1 is SGHDT and CDR2 YYEEEE. The germline V and J ends were trimmed by 1 base and 3 bases, with 20 bases remaining between them. CDR3: CASSLKAAAWDSYEQYF. In nucleotides, the CDR3 is TGTGCCAGCAGCTTGAAAGCCGCGGCTTGGGATAGCTACGAGCAGTACTTC.

This rearrangement joins TRBV6-1 to TRBJ1-1, with TRBD1 matching over 10 bases. The germline V gene has CDR1 MNHNS and CDR2 SASEGT. The CDR3 has 15 residues. J was trimmed by 4 bases and V by 2 bases; bases with no gene match: 4. The CDR3 reads CASSERDRGSTEAFF. In DNA form, the CDR3 reads TGTGCCAGCAGTGAAAGGGACAGGGGCTCCACTGAAGCTTTCTTT.